These T cell receptor beta chains were read from a single sample in a study of T cell responses to AZD1222 COVID-19 vaccine. Clones were read by immunoSEQ multiplex PCR, and TCRdb kept only the in-frame ones, dropping some. The data hold about 75,000 clones, with 70% to 90% observed a single time. Here the sequenced sample was peripheral blood, taken 28 days after the second dose of the MenACWY control vaccine. The receptor set was obtained from an adult who received the MenACWY meningococcal vaccine as a control. Both conserved end residues are trimmed from each CDR3. Each record gives: V gene, J gene, CDR3 length, CDR3 protein.

v_gene: TRBV18; j_gene: TRBJ2-1; len: 14; CDR3aa: ASSPTASGGHGEQF
v_gene: TRBV27; j_gene: TRBJ1-6; len: 13; CDR3aa: ASSSKGGRNSPLH
v_gene: TRBV20-1; j_gene: TRBJ2-2; len: 15; CDR3aa: SASPAPEQGVSGELF
v_gene: TRBV12-3/TRBV12-4; j_gene: TRBJ1-1; len: 11; CDR3aa: ASSLRVGTEAF
v_gene: TRBV5-1; j_gene: TRBJ2-5; len: 11; CDR3aa: ASNRGSQETQY
v_gene: TRBV6-1; j_gene: TRBJ2-1; len: 13; CDR3aa: ASSEEASGGNEQF
v_gene: TRBV14; j_gene: TRBJ1-2; len: 12; CDR3aa: ASSQGARGYGYT
v_gene: TRBV28; j_gene: TRBJ2-1; len: 13; CDR3aa: ASSRPDRAYNEQF
v_gene: TRBV7-2; j_gene: TRBJ2-3; len: 15; CDR3aa: ASSLSVGAGQGDTQY
v_gene: TRBV5-4; j_gene: TRBJ2-4; len: 15; CDR3aa: ASSLVGTTLAKNIQY
v_gene: TRBV14; j_gene: TRBJ2-7; len: 13; CDR3aa: ASSLEWGTSYEQY
v_gene: TRBV28; j_gene: TRBJ1-2; len: 12; CDR3aa: ASRPSGGHYGYT
v_gene: TRBV11-1; j_gene: TRBJ2-1; len: 12; CDR3aa: ASSPVVGQGEQF
v_gene: TRBV9; j_gene: TRBJ2-2; len: 14; CDR3aa: ASSALAGKGAGELF
v_gene: TRBV28; j_gene: TRBJ2-7; len: 12; CDR3aa: ASSRQGWTYEQY
v_gene: TRBV6-5; j_gene: TRBJ2-5; len: 12; CDR3aa: ASSYGGIGETQY
v_gene: TRBV28; j_gene: TRBJ1-3; len: 13; CDR3aa: ASRGRDTQGNTIY